This T cell receptor beta chain was found in a study of blood T cell repertoires in COVID-19. Study-wide background: Spain, Italy and the United States supplied samples that represented acute and convalescent COVID-19. In each case, the material was cDNA or gDNA derived from T cells, B-cell-depleted T cells, or PBMCs.

This clone was found many times. The same CDR3 is also encoded by other DNA sequences in this sample. Per the authors' pipeline: Cell counts per sample came from amplifying reference gene primers. Clones were read by immunoSEQ multiplex PCR, and TCRdb kept only the in-frame ones, dropping some. For V, J and clone size, that table is used; D and trimming come from the DNA. Here the sample spans under 250,000 clones, almost 85% being singletons. Germline assignment: CDR1 MRHNA and CDR2 SNTAGT. The CDR3 has 15 residues. J gave up 4 bases and V 0 bases, and 0 bases lay outside the gene matches. The specimen was peripheral blood. The source of this sequence is a man aged 50 or older with COVID-19, enrolled during active disease. The chain employs TRBV6-4 and TRBJ2-3, with 11 nucleotides matching TRBD2. Here the CDR3 reads CASSDSSGGADTQYF. The CDR3, as DNA: TGTGCCAGCAGTGACTCTAGCGGGGGGGCAGATACGCAGTATTTT.